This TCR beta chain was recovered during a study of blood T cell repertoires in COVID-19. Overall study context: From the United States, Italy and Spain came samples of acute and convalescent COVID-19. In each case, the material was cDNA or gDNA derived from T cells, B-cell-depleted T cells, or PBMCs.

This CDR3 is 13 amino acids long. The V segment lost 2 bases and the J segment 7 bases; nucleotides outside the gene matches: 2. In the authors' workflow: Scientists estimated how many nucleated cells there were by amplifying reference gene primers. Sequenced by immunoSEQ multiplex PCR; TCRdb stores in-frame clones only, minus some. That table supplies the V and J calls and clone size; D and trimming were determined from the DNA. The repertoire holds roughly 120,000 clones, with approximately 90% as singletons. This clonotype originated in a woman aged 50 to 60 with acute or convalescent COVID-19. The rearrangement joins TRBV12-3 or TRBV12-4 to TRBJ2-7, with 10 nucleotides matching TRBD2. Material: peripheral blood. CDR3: CASSLIAGGEQYF. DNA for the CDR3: TGTGCCAGCAGTTTAATAGCGGGAGGAGAGCAGTACTTC.